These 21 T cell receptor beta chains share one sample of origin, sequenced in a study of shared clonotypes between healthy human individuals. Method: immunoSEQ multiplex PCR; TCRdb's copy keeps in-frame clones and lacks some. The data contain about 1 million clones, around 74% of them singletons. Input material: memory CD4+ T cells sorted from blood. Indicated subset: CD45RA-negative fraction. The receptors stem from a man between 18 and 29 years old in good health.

The CDR3 DNA reads as TGTGCCAGCAACAGACTAGCGGGATCCGAGCAGTACTTC. Protein sequence: CASNRLAGSEQYF. V and J are TRBV2 and TRBJ2-7; 11 nucleotides match TRBD2. The CDR3 is 13 amino acids. V lost 7 bases to trimming and J lost 6 bases; unmatched junction nucleotides: 5. Germline V CDR1 and CDR2: SNHLY, FYNNEI.

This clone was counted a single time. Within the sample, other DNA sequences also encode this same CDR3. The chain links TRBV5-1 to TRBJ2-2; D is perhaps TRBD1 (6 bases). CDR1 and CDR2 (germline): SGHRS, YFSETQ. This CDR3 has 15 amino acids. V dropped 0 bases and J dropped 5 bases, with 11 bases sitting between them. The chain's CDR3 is CASSLDRVGTGELFF. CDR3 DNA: TGCGCCAGCAGCTTGGACAGGGTTGGGACCGGGGAGCTGTTTTTT.

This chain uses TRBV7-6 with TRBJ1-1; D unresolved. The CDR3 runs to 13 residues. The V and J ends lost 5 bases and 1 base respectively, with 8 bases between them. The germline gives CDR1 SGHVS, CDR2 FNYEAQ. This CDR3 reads CASSPTPNTEAFF. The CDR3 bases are TGTGCCAGCAGCCCTACACCGAACACTGAAGCTTTCTTT.

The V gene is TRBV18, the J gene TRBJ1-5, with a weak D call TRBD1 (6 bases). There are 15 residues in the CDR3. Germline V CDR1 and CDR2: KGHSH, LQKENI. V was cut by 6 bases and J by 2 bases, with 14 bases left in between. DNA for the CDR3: TGTGCCAGCTCGCCAGGGGTAGCGGGCAATCAGCCCCAGCATTTT. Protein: CASSPGVAGNQPQHF.

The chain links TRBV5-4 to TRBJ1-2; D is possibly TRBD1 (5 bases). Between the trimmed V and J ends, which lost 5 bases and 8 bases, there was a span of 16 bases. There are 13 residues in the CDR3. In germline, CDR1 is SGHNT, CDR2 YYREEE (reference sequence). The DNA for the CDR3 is TGTGCCAGCAGGCAGGGACTCTTCAGCGGCTACACCTTC. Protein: CASRQGLFSGYTF. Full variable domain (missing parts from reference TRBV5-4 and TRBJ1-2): ETGVTQSPTHLIKTRGQQVTLRCSSQSGHNTVSWYQQALGQGPQFIFQYYREEENGRGNFPPRFSGLQFPNYSSELNVNALELDDSALYLCASRQGLFSGYTFGSGTRLTVV.

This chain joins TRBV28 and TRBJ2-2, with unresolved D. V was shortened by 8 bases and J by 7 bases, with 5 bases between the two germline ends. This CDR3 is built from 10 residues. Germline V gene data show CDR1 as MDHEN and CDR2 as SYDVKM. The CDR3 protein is CASGYGELFF. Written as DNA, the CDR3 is TGTGCCAGCGGCTACGGGGAGCTGTTTTTT.

CDR3 sequence (DNA): TGTGCCAGCAGCTCAAGCGGGGGGGCGACCTACGAGCAGTACTTC. Translation: CASSSSGGATYEQYF. This chain joins TRBV7-6 and TRBJ2-7, with 10 bases matching TRBD2. The CDR3 has 15 amino acids. J lost 2 bases, V lost 4 bases, and 5 bases had no gene match. From germline, CDR1 is SGHVS and CDR2 FNYEAQ.

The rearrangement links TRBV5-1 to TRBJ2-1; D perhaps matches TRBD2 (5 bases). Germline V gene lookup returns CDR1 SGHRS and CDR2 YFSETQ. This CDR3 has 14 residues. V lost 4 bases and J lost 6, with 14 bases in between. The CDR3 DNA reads TGCGCCAGCAGCCCGGGATCAGCGGTCAATGAGCAGTTCTTC. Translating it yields CASSPGSAVNEQFF.

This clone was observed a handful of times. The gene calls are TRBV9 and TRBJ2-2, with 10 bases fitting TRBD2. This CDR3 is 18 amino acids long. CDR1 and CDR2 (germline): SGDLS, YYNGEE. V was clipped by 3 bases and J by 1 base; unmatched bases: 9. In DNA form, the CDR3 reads TGTGCCAGCAGCGACCCAGCGGGAGGGCCGTGGAACACCGGGGAGCTGTTTTTT. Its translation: CASSDPAGGPWNTGELFF. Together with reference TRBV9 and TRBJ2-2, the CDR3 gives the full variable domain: DSGVTQTPKHLITATGQRVTLRCSPRSGDLSVYWYQQSLDQGLQFLIQYYNGEERAKGNILERFSAQQFPDLHSELNLSSLELGDSALYFCASSDPAGGPWNTGELFFGEGSRLTVL.

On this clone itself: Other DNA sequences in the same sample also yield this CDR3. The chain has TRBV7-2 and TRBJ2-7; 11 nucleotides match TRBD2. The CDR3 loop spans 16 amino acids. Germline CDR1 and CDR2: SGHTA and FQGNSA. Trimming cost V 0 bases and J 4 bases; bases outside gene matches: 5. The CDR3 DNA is TGTGCCAGCAGCTTAGCGGGAACTAGCGGGAGTTACGAGCAGTACTTC. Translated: CASSLAGTSGSYEQYF.

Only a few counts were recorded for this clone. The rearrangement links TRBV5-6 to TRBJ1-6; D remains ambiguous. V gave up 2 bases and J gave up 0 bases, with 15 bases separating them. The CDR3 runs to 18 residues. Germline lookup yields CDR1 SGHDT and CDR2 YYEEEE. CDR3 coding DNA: TGTGCCAGCAGCTTTCAAGGCTTCTTTAGCTCCTATAATTCACCCCTCCACTTT. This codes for CASSFQGFFSSYNSPLHF.

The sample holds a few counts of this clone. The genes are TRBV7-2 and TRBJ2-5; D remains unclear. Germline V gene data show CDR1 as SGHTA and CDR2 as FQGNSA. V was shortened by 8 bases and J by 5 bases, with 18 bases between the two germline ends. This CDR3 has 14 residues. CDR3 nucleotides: TGTGCCAGCTGTAAGGGCCAGTTTTGGGAGACCCAGTACTTC. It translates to CASCKGQFWETQYF.

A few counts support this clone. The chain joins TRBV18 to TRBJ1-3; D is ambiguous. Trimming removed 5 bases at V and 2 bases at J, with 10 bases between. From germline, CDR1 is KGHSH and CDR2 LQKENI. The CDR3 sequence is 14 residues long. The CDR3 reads CASSVTVTGNTIYF. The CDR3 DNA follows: TGTGCCAGCTCAGTCACGGTAACTGGAAACACCATATATTTT.

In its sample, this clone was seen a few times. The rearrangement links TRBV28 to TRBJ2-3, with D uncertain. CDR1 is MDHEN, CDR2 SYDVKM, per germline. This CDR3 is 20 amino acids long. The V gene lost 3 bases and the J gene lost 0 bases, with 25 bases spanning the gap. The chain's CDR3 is CASSFVGGRLPTISTDTQYF. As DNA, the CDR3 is TGTGCCAGCAGTTTTGTTGGCGGACGATTACCCACGATTAGCACAGATACGCAGTATTTT.

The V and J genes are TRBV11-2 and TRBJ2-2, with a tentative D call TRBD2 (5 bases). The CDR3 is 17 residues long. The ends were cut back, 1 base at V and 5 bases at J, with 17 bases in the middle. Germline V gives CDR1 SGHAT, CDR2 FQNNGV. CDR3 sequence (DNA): TGTGCCAGCAGCTTAGTGTCCGGGCGACTACGAACCGGGGAGCTGTTTTTT. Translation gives CASSLVSGRLRTGELFF. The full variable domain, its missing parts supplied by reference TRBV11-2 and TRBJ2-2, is EAGVAQSPRYKIIEKRQSVAFWCNPISGHATLYWYQQILGQGPKLLIQFQNNGVVDDSQLPKDRFSAERLKGVDSTLKIQPAKLEDSAVYLCASSLVSGRLRTGELFFGEGSRLTVL.

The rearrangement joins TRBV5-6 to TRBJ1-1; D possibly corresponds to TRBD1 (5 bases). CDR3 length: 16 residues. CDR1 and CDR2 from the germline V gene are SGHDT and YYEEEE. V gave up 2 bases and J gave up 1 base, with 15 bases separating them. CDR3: CASSFPVGDGNTEAFF. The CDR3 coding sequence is TGTGCCAGCAGCTTCCCCGTAGGGGACGGGAACACTGAAGCTTTCTTT.

CDR3 DNA sequence: TGTGCCAGCAGTTTAAACGGGGGGGCGTGGTTCTTC. Translated: CASSLNGGAWFF. The rearrangement uses TRBV28 and TRBJ2-1, with 8 positions matching TRBD2. The junction had 6 bases not matched to a gene; V was cut back by 2 bases and J by 15 bases. Germline CDR1 MDHEN, CDR2 SYDVKM. This CDR3 is built from 12 residues.

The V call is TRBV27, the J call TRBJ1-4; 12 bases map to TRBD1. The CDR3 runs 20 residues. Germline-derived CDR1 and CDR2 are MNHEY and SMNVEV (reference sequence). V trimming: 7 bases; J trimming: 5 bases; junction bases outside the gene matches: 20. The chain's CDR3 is CASNIGKRDRGLGGNEKLFF. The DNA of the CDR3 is TGTGCCAGCAACATAGGGAAACGGGACAGGGGGCTAGGGGGAAATGAAAAACTGTTTTTT.

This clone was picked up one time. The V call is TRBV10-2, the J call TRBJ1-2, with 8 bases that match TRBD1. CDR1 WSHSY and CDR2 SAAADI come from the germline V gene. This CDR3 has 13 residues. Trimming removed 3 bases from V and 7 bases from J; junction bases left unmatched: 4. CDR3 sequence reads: CASSEQGVGGYTF. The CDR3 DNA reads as TGCGCCAGCAGTGAACAGGGGGTCGGTGGCTACACCTTC.

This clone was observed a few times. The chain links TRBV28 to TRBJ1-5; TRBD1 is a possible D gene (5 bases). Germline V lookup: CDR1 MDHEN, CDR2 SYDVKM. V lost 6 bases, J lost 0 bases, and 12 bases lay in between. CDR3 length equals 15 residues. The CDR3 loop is CASRPPRVSNQPQHF. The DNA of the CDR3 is TGTGCCAGCAGACCCCCCAGGGTTAGCAATCAGCCCCAGCATTTT.

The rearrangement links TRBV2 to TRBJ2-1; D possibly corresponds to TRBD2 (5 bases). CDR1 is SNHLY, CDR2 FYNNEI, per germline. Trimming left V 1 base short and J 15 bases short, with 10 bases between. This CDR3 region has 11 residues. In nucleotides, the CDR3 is TGTGCCAGCAGTGAAGAGAGGGCTACGTTCTTC. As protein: CASSEERATFF.